This T cell receptor (beta chain) stems from a study of cytomegalovirus exposure and HLA in healthy donors. Study background: In a later analysis, it was reported that the approximately 110 validation repertoires had been produced on the same platform as the roughly 650 repertoires belonging to the first cohort. General observations from the study: The study put 150 or so TCR beta chains on its list as cytomegalovirus-associated. Reports credit the classifier with highly specific, highly sensitive diagnosis of cytomegalovirus status.

The V and J ends lost 4 bases and 2 bases, in that order; junction bases with no gene match: 9. In germline, CDR1 is SGHDN, CDR2 FVKESK. This CDR3 is 16 amino acids long. Data came from immunoSEQ multiplex PCR; TCRdb stores just in-frame clones and leaves some out. The data hold approximately 160,000 clones, with approximately 91% observed a single time. About this clone: Its antigen is currently unknown.

These donors were members of the approximately 110-subject validation cohort, a group separate from the roughly 670-subject first cohort. The TCR comes from a woman aged 18-29 years in good health and CMV-seropositive. The chain uses TRBV14 and TRBJ1-2, with 8 bases lining up with TRBD1. Specimen: PBMCs. The CDR3 nucleotides read TGTGCCAGCAGCCTACTACCCAGACAGGGGAACTATGGCTACACCTTC. Translating it yields CASSLLPRQGNYGYTF.